This T cell receptor (beta chain) was sequenced during a study of blood T cell repertoires in COVID-19. Study at large: Samples representing acute and convalescent COVID-19 were sourced from the United States, Italy and Spain. T cells, B-cell-depleted T cells, or PBMCs provided the cDNA or gDNA that served as material.

In the authors' workflow: Estimates of nucleated cell counts were drawn from the amplification of reference gene primers. The assay was immunoSEQ multiplex PCR, and TCRdb's table has in-frame clones only and misses some. V, J and clone size were drawn from that table, and D and trimming were deduced from the DNA. This sample has under 200,000 clones, with around 83% found just once. The CDR3 is 13 residues long. Germline V gives CDR1 SGDLS, CDR2 YYNGEE. V was pared by 3 bases and J by 4 bases, with 8 bases between. This receptor was identified in a woman aged 40 to 50 with acute or convalescent COVID-19. The sample taken for sequencing was peripheral blood. The chain is built from TRBV9 and TRBJ2-1, with D maybe TRBD1 (7 bases). In DNA form, the CDR3 reads TGTGCCAGCAGCGCAGGGGGGTACAATGAGCAGTTCTTC. Protein sequence: CASSAGGYNEQFF.